This T cell receptor beta chain originates from a study of T cell responses to AZD1222 COVID-19 vaccine. Here immunoSEQ multiplex PCR was the method, and the copy in TCRdb shows in-frame clones only, minus some. This sample yields about 110,000 clones, of which roughly nine tenths are seen a single time; about 1.2% belongs to the top ten. The V gene lost 1 base and the J gene lost 2 bases, with 8 bases spanning the gap. The CDR3 spans 14 residues. Germline CDR1 reads MNHNS; CDR2 reads SASEGT. Here the sequenced sample was peripheral blood, taken on day 0 of AZD1222 vaccination. The gene calls are TRBV6-1 and TRBJ1-2, with D uncertain. The sequence was obtained from an adult in good health. The CDR3 here is CASSEVQANYGYTF. Written as DNA, the CDR3 is TGTGCCAGCAGTGAAGTTCAGGCGAACTATGGCTACACCTTC.